This TCR beta chain was sequenced during a study of control samples from healthy donors and cancer patients. V gave up 0 bases and J gave up 0 bases, with 11 bases separating them. The CDR3 length is 16 residues. Germline V CDR1 and CDR2: LNHDA, SQIVND (reference sequence). The method was immunoSEQ multiplex PCR; TCRdb's version includes in-frame clones alone and lacks a portion of them. This sample has some 80,000 clones, with approximately 90% found just once. The sequencing sample was made of PBMCs. The chain couples TRBV19 to TRBJ1-1, with D perhaps matching TRBD1 (5 bases). The TCR originated in a woman aged 55 to 70 with head and neck cancer. CDR3 bases: TGTGCCAGTAGTATAGATCTTCACAGGTTGAACACTGAAGCTTTCTTT. Its translation is CASSIDLHRLNTEAFF.